This T cell receptor (beta chain) was identified during a study of blood T cells in healthy people across ages. Study outcomes and limitations: More naive CD4+ cells and higher diversity marked long-lived donors relative to aged donors.

Alongside a J-beta primer mix, a sample-barcoded 5' primer served in a second PCR lasting about 7 to 11 cycles. The authors tagged each cDNA molecule using a template-switch adaptor with 12 random nucleotides. TCRdb re-derived calls from the 5' RACE reads in MiXCR, one entry per CDR3 protein. The sample yields roughly 410,000 distinct CDR3 sequences, about 49% seen once. Samples each had at least 5.5 micrograms of total RNA extracted. V lost 5 bases and J lost 2; bases outside the gene matches: 8. This CDR3 is built from 17 residues. In germline, CDR1 is SGHVS, CDR2 FQNEAQ. A note on this clonotype: Its target is unknown.

The TCR comes from a man aged 60 to 69 in good health. The chain recombines TRBV7-8 with TRBJ2-7; TRBD2 agrees at 14 bases. Sequencing used blood. The CDR3: CASSLPGTSGSPYEQYF. CDR3 bases: TGTGCCAGCAGCCTCCCCGGGACTAGCGGGAGCCCCTACGAGCAGTACTTC.